This T cell receptor (beta chain) was found in a study of T cell responses to AZD1222 COVID-19 vaccine. On the study more broadly: Second-dose intervals of approximately 4 or approximately 12 weeks were pooled. Overall study results and limits: Females outnumbered males among donors, who were mostly white British; clonal diversity was possibly underestimated.

Repertoires were generated with immunoSEQ multiplex PCR, while TCRdb's copy carries only in-frame clones and drops some. The top ten hold approximately 4.5% of the sample, which has 95,000 to 150,000 clones, roughly 90% seen once. As regards this clone: The antigen is unknown.

The specimen was peripheral blood, collected on day 0 of AZD1222 vaccination. This TCR derives from an adult in good health.

CDR3 sequence (DNA): TGTGCCAGCAGCAAGGGACTCGGGGCCGCCGGGGAGCTGTTTTTT. As protein: CASSKGLGAAGELFF. J is TRBJ2-2 and V is TRBV7-3; weak D call: TRBD2 (6 bases). V lost 5 bases, J lost 6 bases, and 16 bases lay in between. This CDR3 region has 15 residues. Germline loops: CDR1 SGHTA, CDR2 FQGTGA.